The rows below give T cell receptor beta chains drawn from one sample of a study of T-cell reconstitution after alpha-beta-depleted transplantation in children. One entry per CDR3 protein, called by TCRdb with MiXCR from the PCR reads. The table includes about 110,000 distinct CDR3 sequences, about 9.4% detected once. The sequencing used PBMCs, collected before TCRalphabeta/CD19-depleted stem cell transplant. The receptors stem from a boy between 2 and 10 years old with acute lymphoblastic leukemia, due to receive a stem cell transplant. Each CDR3 is given with its conserved first and last residue. Each record gives: V gene, clone size, J gene, D gene, CDR3 protein, CDR3 DNA. D genes are given only for firm matches. Rows give clone size only sometimes, using once, few, many, or a class for an expanded clone.

>TRBV6-5|many|TRBJ2-1|TRBD1
CASSTYRGGDEQFF
TGTGCCAGCAGTACGTACAGGGGTGGGGATGAGCAGTTCTTC
>TRBV7-9|-|TRBJ1-2|-
CASSLAGREYGYTF
TGTGCCAGCAGCTTAGCGGGAAGGGAATATGGCTACACCTTC
>TRBV2|-|TRBJ2-4|TRBD2
CASSSGTSWGIQYF
TGTGCCAGCTCCAGCGGGACTAGCTGGGGCATTCAGTACTTC
>TRBV20-1|-|TRBJ1-6|-
CSARESGWGYNSPLHF
TGCAGTGCTAGAGAATCGGGGTGGGGGTATAATTCACCCCTCCACTTT
>TRBV27|few|TRBJ2-1|-
CASSLWGANEQFF
TGTGCCAGCAGTTTATGGGGAGCCAATGAGCAGTTCTTC
>TRBV7-3|many|TRBJ2-7|-
CASSPSGLGSYEQYF
TGTGCCAGCAGCCCCTCGGGACTTGGCTCCTACGAGCAGTACTTC
>TRBV2|few|TRBJ2-7|-
CASSEAGSLGLAMYEQYF
TGTGCCAGCAGTGAAGCAGGAAGTTTAGGGCTAGCGATGTACGAGCAGTACTTC
>TRBV18|few|TRBJ1-2|-
CASSPKEGRYTF
TGTGCCAGCTCACCAAAGGAGGGTCGCTACACCTTC
>TRBV5-1|few|TRBJ1-3|-
CASSLDTTGNTIYF
TGCGCCAGCAGCTTGGACACCACTGGAAACACCATATATTTT
>TRBV25-1|few|TRBJ1-2|TRBD1
CASSPRTGNYGYTF
TGTGCCAGCAGTCCCCGGACAGGGAACTATGGCTACACCTTC
>TRBV5-1|few|TRBJ2-2|-
CASSSAPNTGELFF
TGCGCCAGCAGCTCGGCCCCGAACACCGGGGAGCTGTTTTTT
>TRBV5-1|many|TRBJ2-7|TRBD1
CASSRGQELTYEQYF
TGCGCCAGCAGCCGGGGACAGGAACTTACCTACGAGCAGTACTTC
>TRBV5-1|-|TRBJ2-3|TRBD2
CASSLFGTSGTEADTQYF
TGCGCCAGCAGCTTGTTTGGGACTAGCGGGACCGAAGCAGATACGCAGTATTTT
>TRBV20-1|many|TRBJ2-4|-
CSARDGVARAKNIQYF
TGCAGTGCTAGAGATGGAGTAGCCCGGGCCAAAAACATTCAGTACTTC
>TRBV11-2|many|TRBJ2-5|TRBD2
CASSLGLAGASGETQYF
TGTGCCAGCAGCTTAGGATTAGCGGGAGCCAGCGGGGAGACCCAGTACTTC
>TRBV7-2|-|TRBJ2-7|-
CASSFLQGALYYEQYF
TGTGCCAGCAGCTTTCTACAGGGAGCCCTTTACTACGAGCAGTACTTC